The following is a TCR beta chain sequence with its context. What it binds is not known. The sample comes from a study of cytomegalovirus exposure and HLA in healthy donors. Study outcomes and limitations: In a later analysis, V- and J-gene trimming of beta chains associated with a DCLRE1C missense variant, replicated independently. Near-uniform donor sequencing depth was presumed by presence/absence analyses. Sequences of the TCR beta chain were said to predict the HLA-A and HLA-B alleles of most subjects accurately.

CDR3 size: 15 residues. CDR1 is SEHNR, CDR2 FQNEAQ, per germline (reference sequence). PCR employed 60 Vbeta and 13 Jbeta primers. Produced via immunoSEQ multiplex PCR; TCRdb's table is partial and in-frame only. Among about 94,000 clones listed, about 62% were seen once. Healthy bone marrow donors made up the donor group. The TCR was taken from a man aged 25 to 40 in good health and CMV-seronegative. Material: PBMCs. The chain employs TRBV7-9 and TRBJ2-5; 8 bases are shared with TRBD1. The J call may be mistaken, given a closer DNA end match to TRBJ2-7. The CDR3 reads CASSLGTGSVYEQYF. CDR3 sequence (DNA): TGTGCCAGCAGCTTAGGGACAGGGTCGGTCTACGAGCAGTACTTC.